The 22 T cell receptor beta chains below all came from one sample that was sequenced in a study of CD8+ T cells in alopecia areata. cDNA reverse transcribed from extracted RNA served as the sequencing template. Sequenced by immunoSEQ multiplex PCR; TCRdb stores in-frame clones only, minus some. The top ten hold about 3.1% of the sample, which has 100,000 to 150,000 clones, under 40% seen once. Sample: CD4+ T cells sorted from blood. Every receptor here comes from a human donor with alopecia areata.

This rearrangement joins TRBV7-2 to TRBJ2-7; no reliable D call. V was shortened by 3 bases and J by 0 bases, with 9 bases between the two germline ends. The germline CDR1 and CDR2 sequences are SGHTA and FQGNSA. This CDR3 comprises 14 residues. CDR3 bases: TGTGCCAGCAGCTTGGACGGCTACTCCTACGAGCAGTACTTC. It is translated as CASSLDGYSYEQYF.

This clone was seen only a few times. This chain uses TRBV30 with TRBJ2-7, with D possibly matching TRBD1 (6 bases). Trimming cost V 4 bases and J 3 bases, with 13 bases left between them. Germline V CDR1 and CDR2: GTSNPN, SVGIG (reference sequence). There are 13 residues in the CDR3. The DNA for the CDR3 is TGTGCCTGGACCCCAAAAGGGGGCTACGAGCAGTACTTC. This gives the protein CAWTPKGGYEQYF. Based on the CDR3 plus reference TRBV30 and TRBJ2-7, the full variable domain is SQTIHQWPATLVQPVGSPLSLECTVEGTSNPNLYWYRQAAGRGLQLLFYSVGIGQISSEVPQNLSASRPQDRQFILSSKKLLLSDSGFYLCAWTPKGGYEQYFGPGTRLTVT.

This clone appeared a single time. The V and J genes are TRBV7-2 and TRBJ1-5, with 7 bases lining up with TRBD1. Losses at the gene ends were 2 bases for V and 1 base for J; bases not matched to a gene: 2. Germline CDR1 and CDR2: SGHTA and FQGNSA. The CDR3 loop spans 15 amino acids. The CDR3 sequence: CASSLKGASNQPQHF. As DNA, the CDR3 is TGTGCCAGCAGCTTAAAGGGGGCCAGCAATCAGCCCCAGCATTTT. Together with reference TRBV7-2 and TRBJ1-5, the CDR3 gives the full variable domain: GAGVSQSPSNKVTEKGKDVELRCDPISGHTALYWYRQSLGQGLEFLIYFQGNSAPDKSGLPSDRFSAERTGGSVSTLTIQRTQQEDSAVYLCASSLKGASNQPQHFGDGTRLSIL.

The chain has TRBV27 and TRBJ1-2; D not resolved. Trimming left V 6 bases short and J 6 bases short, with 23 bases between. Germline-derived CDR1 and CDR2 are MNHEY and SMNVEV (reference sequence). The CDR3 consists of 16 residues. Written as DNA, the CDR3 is TGTGCCAGCAGCCCCGGTGGGTTCGCCACGGTGGATGGCTACACCTTC. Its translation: CASSPGGFATVDGYTF.

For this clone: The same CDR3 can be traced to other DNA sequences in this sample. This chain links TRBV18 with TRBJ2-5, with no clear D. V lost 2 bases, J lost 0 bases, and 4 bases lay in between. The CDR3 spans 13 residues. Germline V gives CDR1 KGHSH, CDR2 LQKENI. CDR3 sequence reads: CASSPGDQETQYF. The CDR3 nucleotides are TGTGCCAGCTCACCAGGGGACCAAGAGACCCAGTACTTC.

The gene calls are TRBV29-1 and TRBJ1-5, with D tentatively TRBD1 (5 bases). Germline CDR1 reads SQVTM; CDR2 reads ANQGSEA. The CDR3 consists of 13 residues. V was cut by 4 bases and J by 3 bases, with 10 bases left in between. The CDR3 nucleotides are TGCAGCGTTGTCCCAGGGCTCAATCAGCCCCAGCATTTT. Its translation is CSVVPGLNQPQHF.

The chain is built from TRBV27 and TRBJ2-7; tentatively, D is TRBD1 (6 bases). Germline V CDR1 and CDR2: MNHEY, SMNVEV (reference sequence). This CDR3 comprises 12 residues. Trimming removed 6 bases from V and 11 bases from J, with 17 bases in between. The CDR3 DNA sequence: TGTGCCAGCAGCACGCCGGGACAACGCGAGTACTTC. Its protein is CASSTPGQREYF.

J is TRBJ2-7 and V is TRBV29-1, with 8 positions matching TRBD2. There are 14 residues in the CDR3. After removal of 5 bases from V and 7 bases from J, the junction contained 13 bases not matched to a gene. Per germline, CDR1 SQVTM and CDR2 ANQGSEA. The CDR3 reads CSVLPDSGAREQYF. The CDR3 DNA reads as TGCAGCGTTCTTCCCGATAGCGGGGCGCGGGAGCAGTACTTC.

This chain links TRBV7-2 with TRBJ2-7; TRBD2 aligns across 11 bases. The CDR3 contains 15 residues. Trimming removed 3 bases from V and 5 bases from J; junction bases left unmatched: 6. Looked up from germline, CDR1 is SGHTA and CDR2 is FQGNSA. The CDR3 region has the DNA TGTGCCAGCAGCTTCGGGACTAGCGGTACTGACGAGCAGTACTTC. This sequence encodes CASSFGTSGTDEQYF.

The DNA for the CDR3 is TGCAGCGTTGATGCCCGCGACGGGGAGCTGTTTTTT. Its protein is CSVDARDGELFF. This chain joins TRBV29-1 and TRBJ2-2; D gene unclear. Per germline, CDR1 SQVTM and CDR2 ANQGSEA. Trimming shortened V by 3 bases and J by 7 bases, and 9 bases separated the two germline ends. This CDR3 has 12 residues.

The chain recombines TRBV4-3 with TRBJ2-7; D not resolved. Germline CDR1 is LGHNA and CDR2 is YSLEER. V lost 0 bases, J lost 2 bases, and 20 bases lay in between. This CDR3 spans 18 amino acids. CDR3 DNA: TGCGCCAGCAGCCAAGAAACCCAAGGGATGATAACGACCTACGAGCAGTACTTC. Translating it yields CASSQETQGMITTYEQYF.

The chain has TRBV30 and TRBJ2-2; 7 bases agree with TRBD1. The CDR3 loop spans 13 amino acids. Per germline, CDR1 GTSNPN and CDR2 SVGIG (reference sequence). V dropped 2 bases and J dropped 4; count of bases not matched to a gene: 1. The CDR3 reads CAWSTGVTGELFF. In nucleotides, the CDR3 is TGTGCCTGGAGTACAGGGGTCACCGGGGAGCTGTTTTTT.

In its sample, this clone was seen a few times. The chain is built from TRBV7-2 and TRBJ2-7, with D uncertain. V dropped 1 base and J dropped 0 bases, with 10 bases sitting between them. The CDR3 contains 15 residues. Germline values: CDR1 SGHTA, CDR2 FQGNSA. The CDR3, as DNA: TGTGCCAGCAGCTTAGAGGCAGCCCGCTCCTACGAGCAGTACTTC. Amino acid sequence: CASSLEAARSYEQYF.

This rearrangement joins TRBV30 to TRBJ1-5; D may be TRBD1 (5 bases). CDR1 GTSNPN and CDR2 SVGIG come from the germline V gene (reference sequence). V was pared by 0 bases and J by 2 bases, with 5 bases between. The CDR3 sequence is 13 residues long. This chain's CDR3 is CAWSVGGNQPQHF. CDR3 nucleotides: TGTGCCTGGAGTGTAGGGGGCAATCAGCCCCAGCATTTT.

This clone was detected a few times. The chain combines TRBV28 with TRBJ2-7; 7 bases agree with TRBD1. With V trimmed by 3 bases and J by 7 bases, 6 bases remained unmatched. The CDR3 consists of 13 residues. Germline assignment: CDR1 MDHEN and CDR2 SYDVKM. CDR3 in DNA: TGTGCCAGCAGTTTCGAGGGGGCGCGGGAGCAGTACTTC. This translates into CASSFEGAREQYF.

The CDR3, as DNA: TGCAGCGTTGCCCCCGGCAGGGGGAACGAGCAGTACTTC. It translates to CSVAPGRGNEQYF. This chain uses TRBV29-1 with TRBJ2-7; 7 bases are shared with TRBD1. CDR1 is SQVTM and CDR2 is ANQGSEA in the germline V gene. The V and J ends lost 4 bases and 5 bases, in that order; junction bases with no gene match: 8. The CDR3 contains 13 residues.

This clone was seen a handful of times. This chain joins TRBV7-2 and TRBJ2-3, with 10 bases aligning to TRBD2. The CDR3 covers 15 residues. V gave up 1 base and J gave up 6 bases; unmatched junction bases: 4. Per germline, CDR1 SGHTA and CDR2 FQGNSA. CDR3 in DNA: TGTGCCAGCAGCTTAGGGCTAGCGGGAGCTGATACGCAGTATTTT. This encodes CASSLGLAGADTQYF.

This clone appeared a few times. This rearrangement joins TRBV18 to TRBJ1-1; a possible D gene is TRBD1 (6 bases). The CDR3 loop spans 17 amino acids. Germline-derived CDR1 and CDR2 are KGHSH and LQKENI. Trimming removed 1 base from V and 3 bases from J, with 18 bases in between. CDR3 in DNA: TGTGCCAGCTCACCACTGGACAGCCGGAGGAGGGACACTGAAGCTTTCTTT. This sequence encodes CASSPLDSRRRDTEAFF.

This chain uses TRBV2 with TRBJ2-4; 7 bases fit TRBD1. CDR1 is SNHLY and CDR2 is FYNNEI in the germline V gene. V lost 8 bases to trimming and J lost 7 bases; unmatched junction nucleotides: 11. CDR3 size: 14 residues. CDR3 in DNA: TGTGCCAGCGCCCAATTTACAGGGGATAACATTCAGTACTTC. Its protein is CASAQFTGDNIQYF. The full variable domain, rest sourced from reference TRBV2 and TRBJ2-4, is EPEVTQTPSHQVTQMGQEVILRCVPISNHLYFYWYRQILGQKVEFLVSFYNNEISEKSEIFDDQFSVERPDGSNFTLKIRSTKLEDSAMYFCASAQFTGDNIQYFGAGTRLSVL.

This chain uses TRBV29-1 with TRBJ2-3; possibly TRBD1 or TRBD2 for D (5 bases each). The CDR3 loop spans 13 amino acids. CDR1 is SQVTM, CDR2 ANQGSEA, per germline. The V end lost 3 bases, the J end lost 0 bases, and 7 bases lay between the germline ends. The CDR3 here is CSVERDSTDTQYF. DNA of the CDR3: TGCAGCGTTGAGAGGGACAGCACAGATACGCAGTATTTT.

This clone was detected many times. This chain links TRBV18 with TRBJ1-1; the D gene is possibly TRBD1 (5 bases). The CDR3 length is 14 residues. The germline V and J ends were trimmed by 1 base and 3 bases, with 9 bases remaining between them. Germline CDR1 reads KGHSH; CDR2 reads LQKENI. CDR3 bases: TGTGCCAGCTCACCACAGGGGCAGGACACTGAAGCTTTCTTT. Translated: CASSPQGQDTEAFF.

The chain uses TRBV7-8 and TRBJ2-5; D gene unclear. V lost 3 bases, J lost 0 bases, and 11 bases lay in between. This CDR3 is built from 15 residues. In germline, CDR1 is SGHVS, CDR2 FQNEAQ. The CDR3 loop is CASSFGSLYQETQYF. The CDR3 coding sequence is TGTGCCAGCAGCTTCGGGTCCCTCTACCAAGAGACCCAGTACTTC.